The 20 T cell receptor beta chains reported below all come from one sample, sequenced in a study of shared T cell receptors in the human thymus. Clones were read by immunoSEQ multiplex PCR, and TCRdb kept only the in-frame ones, dropping some. The sample holds 550,000 to 800,000 clones, 80% to 90% seen once. This same sample was also taken into another study, of human thymus T cells.

Sequencing used thymocytes. These receptors came from a girl less than two years old with a congenital heart defect.

This chain uses TRBV4-1 with TRBJ1-3; TRBD1 might be the D (6 bases). The germline gives CDR1 MGHRA, CDR2 YSYEKL. This CDR3 region has 20 residues. Deletions cut 0 bases from V and 0 bases from J, with 21 bases between. The CDR3 DNA sequence: TGCGCCAGCAGCCAAGAATGGACAGTGGGGCGGGGGAACTCTGGAAACACCATATATTTT. It translates to CASSQEWTVGRGNSGNTIYF.

The chain recombines TRBV18 with TRBJ2-4; 8 bases line up with TRBD1. Trimming removed 2 bases from V and 6 bases from J; junction bases left unmatched: 3. CDR1 KGHSH and CDR2 LQKENI come from the germline V gene. The CDR3 sequence is 14 residues long. The CDR3 sequence is CASSPYRGSNIQYF. For the CDR3, the DNA is TGTGCCAGCTCACCATACAGGGGGTCAAACATTCAGTACTTC. Filled out from reference TRBV18 and TRBJ2-4, the complete variable domain reads NAGVMQNPRHLVRRRGQEARLRCSPMKGHSHVYWYRQLPEEGLKFMVYLQKENIIDESGMPKERFSAEFPKEGPSILRIQQVVRGDSAAYFCASSPYRGSNIQYFGAGTRLSVL.

This clone was found once. Here the CDR3 reads CASSLGQGEVSKNSPLHF. CDR3 nucleotide sequence: TGCGCCAGCAGCTTGGGGCAGGGGGAAGTTTCGAAGAATTCACCCCTCCACTTT. The V call is TRBV5-1, the J call TRBJ1-6; 7 bases fit TRBD1. CDR1 is SGHRS, CDR2 YFSETQ, per germline. The CDR3 loop spans 18 amino acids. Unmatched junction bases numbered 13, after V lost 0 bases and J lost 7 bases.

The chain joins TRBV11-2 to TRBJ1-1; weak D call: TRBD1 (5 bases). From germline, CDR1 is SGHAT and CDR2 FQNNGV. Deletions cut 3 bases from V and 6 bases from J, with 11 bases between. CDR3 length: 13 residues. CDR3 amino acids: CASSLGGSPEAFF. For the CDR3, the DNA is TGTGCCAGCAGCTTGGGGGGGAGTCCTGAAGCTTTCTTT.

This chain links TRBV6-5 with TRBJ1-6; the match to TRBD1 covers 10 bases. Trimming took 7 bases from V and 9 from J; bases not matched to a gene: 9. Germline V lookup: CDR1 MNHEY, CDR2 SVGAGI. This CDR3 has 15 amino acids. CDR3 residues: CASTRGQGSGSPLHF. The CDR3 bases are TGTGCCAGCACCAGGGGACAGGGGAGCGGTTCACCCCTCCACTTT.

The chain is built from TRBV19 and TRBJ1-4, with 9 nucleotides matching TRBD1. This CDR3 is built from 15 residues. The V gene end was trimmed by 2 bases and the J gene end by 7 bases; junction bases not matched to a gene: 5. CDR1 LNHDA and CDR2 SQIVND come from the germline V gene (reference sequence). This CDR3 is CASSISGQGSEKLFF. The DNA for the CDR3 is TGTGCCAGTAGTATAAGCGGACAGGGGAGTGAAAAACTGTTTTTT.

The rearrangement joins TRBV19 to TRBJ2-2; a weak D match, TRBD1 (5 bases). Between the trimmed V and J ends, which lost 1 base and 2 bases, there was a span of 8 bases. Germline V CDR1 and CDR2: LNHDA, SQIVND (reference sequence). The length of the CDR3 is 15 residues. The CDR3 bases are TGTGCCAGTAGTATAGGCAGGGATAACACCGGGGAGCTGTTTTTT. Translation: CASSIGRDNTGELFF.

As concerns this clone: Other DNA sequences within the sample encode an identical CDR3. The rearrangement links TRBV20-1 to TRBJ1-1; D ambiguous. CDR3 size: 10 residues. Germline V gene data show CDR1 as DFQATT and CDR2 as SNEGSKA (reference sequence). With 3 bases removed from V and 8 bases from J, the gap between germline ends came to 7 bases. CDR3 amino acids: CSASGGEAFF. CDR3 in DNA: TGCAGTGCTAGTGGAGGGGAAGCTTTCTTT.

The rearrangement joins TRBV14 to TRBJ2-7; 11 positions match TRBD2. The CDR3 length is 17 residues. Germline CDR1 is SGHDN and CDR2 is FVKESK. Trimming at V came to 3 bases and at J to 4 bases, leaving 11 bases not matched to a gene. The chain's CDR3 is CASSQEGSTSGEYEQYF. The CDR3, as DNA: TGTGCCAGCAGCCAGGAAGGATCGACTAGCGGGGAATACGAGCAGTACTTC.

The gene calls are TRBV15 and TRBJ1-4; TRBD1 matches 8 bases. This CDR3 is 19 amino acids long. Germline CDR1 LNHNV, CDR2 YYDKDF (reference sequence). V trimming: 0 bases; J trimming: 8 bases; junction bases outside the gene matches: 17. In DNA, the CDR3 is TGTGCCACCAGCAGAGATCCCAGCCGAAGCGACAGGGGAGGGGAAAAACTGTTTTTT. Its translation is CATSRDPSRSDRGGEKLFF.

This clone is a singleton in its sample. Other nucleotide sequences in the sample specify the same CDR3. V and J are TRBV5-1 and TRBJ1-6, with 7 bases aligning to TRBD1. The ends lost 2 bases at V and 6 bases at J; junction bases unmatched: 5. CDR1 is SGHRS, CDR2 YFSETQ, per germline. This CDR3 spans 15 amino acids. The CDR3 region is CASSFLTGINSPLHF. Here the CDR3 DNA reads TGCGCCAGCAGCTTCTTGACAGGGATTAATTCACCCCTCCACTTT. Supplemented by reference TRBV5-1 and TRBJ1-6, the full variable domain reads KAGVTQTPRYLIKTRGQQVTLSCSPISGHRSVSWYQQTPGQGLQFLFEYFSETQRNKGNFPGRFSGRQFSNSRSEMNVSTLELGDSALYLCASSFLTGINSPLHFGNGTRLTVT.

Here the CDR3 reads CASSIDRRGGQYF. DNA for the CDR3: TGTGCCAGTAGTATAGATCGCAGGGGCGGGCAGTACTTC. The J gene is TRBJ2-7, the V gene TRBV19; tentatively, D is TRBD1 (6 bases). Per the germline V gene, CDR1 is LNHDA and CDR2 is SQIVND (reference sequence). V was cut by 0 bases and J by 9 bases, with 12 bases left in between. The CDR3 has 13 amino acids.

The V and J genes are TRBV5-4 and TRBJ2-7; a possible D gene is TRBD2 (6 bases). Looked up from germline, CDR1 is SGHNT and CDR2 is YYREEE (reference sequence). The CDR3 has 16 residues. V was cut by 2 bases and J by 0 bases, with 15 bases left in between. The CDR3: CASSFGRGRGSYEQYF. The CDR3, as DNA: TGTGCCAGCAGCTTCGGGAGAGGGCGGGGCTCCTACGAGCAGTACTTC.

The chain carries TRBV4-3 and TRBJ2-1, with 10 bases matching TRBD2. CDR1 is LGHNA and CDR2 is YSLEER in the germline V gene. V gave up 1 base and J gave up 7 bases; unmatched junction bases: 4. The CDR3 contains 15 residues. CDR3 sequence: CASSQVSGLANEQFF. The CDR3 DNA sequence: TGCGCCAGCAGCCAAGTTTCGGGACTAGCGAATGAGCAGTTCTTC.

This chain joins TRBV6-6 and TRBJ2-7; D call uncertain. This CDR3 has 15 amino acids. In germline, CDR1 is MNHNY, CDR2 SVGAGI (reference sequence). V was shortened by 4 bases and J by 4 bases, with 17 bases between the two germline ends. DNA for the CDR3: TGTGCCAGCAGTTTCCTCCTAGACTTCGGGTACGAGCAGTACTTC. Its protein product is CASSFLLDFGYEQYF.

This chain connects TRBV6-1 to TRBJ1-4; D possibly corresponds to TRBD1 (5 bases). Germline assignment: CDR1 MNHNS and CDR2 SASEGT. Trimming took 4 bases from V and 7 from J, leaving 19 bases between them. The CDR3 covers 16 residues. DNA of the CDR3: TGTGCCAGCAGTGGTCCCAGCGGGGCATTGGCTGAAAAACTGTTTTTT. Translation gives CASSGPSGALAEKLFF.

This rearrangement joins TRBV2 to TRBJ1-2; 9 positions agree with TRBD1. V lost 8 bases to trimming and J lost 2 bases; unmatched junction nucleotides: 9. Germline V gene lookup returns CDR1 SNHLY and CDR2 FYNNEI. The CDR3 totals 15 residues. DNA for the CDR3: TGTGCCAGCCAGGTAGCGGGACAGGGAAACTATGGCTACACCTTC. Residues: CASQVAGQGNYGYTF.

The chain links TRBV7-2 to TRBJ1-1; maybe TRBD1 (6 bases). The CDR3 covers 16 residues. Between the trimmed V and J ends, which lost 5 bases and 4 bases, there was a span of 20 bases. CDR1 and CDR2 from the germline V gene are SGHTA and FQGNSA. DNA of the CDR3: TGTGCCAGCAGCAGACGGGACATTTTACCAAGCACTGAAGCTTTCTTT. As protein: CASSRRDILPSTEAFF.

This sequence joins TRBV10-3 and TRBJ2-5, with 8 bases identical to TRBD2. Germline loops: CDR1 ENHRY, CDR2 SYGVKD. V lost 10 bases and J lost 4; bases outside the gene matches: 2. CDR3 length: 11 amino acids. In DNA, the CDR3 is TGTGCCAGCAGCGGGGGAGAGACCCAGTACTTC. It encodes CASSGGETQYF.

This clone was observed a single time. V usage is TRBV21-1 and J usage is TRBJ1-3; the table calls TRBD1, which could not be checked here. TRBV21-1 is termed a pseudogene. This CDR3 has 19 amino acids. The CDR3 DNA follows: TGTGCCAGCAGCAAAGCGTGGCAGGGTAGTTGGGACTCTGGAAACACCATATATTTT. It encodes CASSKAWQGSWDSGNTIYF.